A single sample is the source of the 21 T cell receptor beta chains below, sequenced in a study of yellow fever vaccine responses in identical twins. TCRdb recomputed calls from the RT-PCR reads with MiXCR, one row per CDR3 protein. The table has roughly 6,900 distinct CDR3 sequences, 65% to 85% seen once. The source material was T cells from blood (PBMCs), unsorted or a sorted subset (not recorded which), sampled before or after yellow fever vaccination (not recorded which). Every receptor here comes from a woman aged 18-30 years who received the yellow fever vaccine.

The J gene is TRBJ2-7, the V gene TRBV11-1, with D perhaps matching TRBD1 or TRBD2 (5 bases each). The CDR3 length is 12 residues. Per the germline V gene, CDR1 is SGHAT and CDR2 is FQDESV (reference sequence). V was shortened by 5 bases and J by 6 bases, with 11 bases between the two germline ends. The CDR3 DNA sequence: TGTGCCAGCAGCAGAGGGGTAGGCGAGCAGTACTTC. The encoded protein is CASSRGVGEQYF.

The rearrangement links TRBV20-1 to TRBJ2-7; 13 bases line up with TRBD2. Trimming at V came to 3 bases and at J to 9 bases, leaving 17 bases not matched to a gene. Looked up from germline, CDR1 is DFQATT and CDR2 is SNEGSKA (reference sequence). The CDR3 sequence is 17 residues long. CDR3 nucleotides: TGCAGTGCTAGTCCTCTCGGATCGGGGACTAGCGGGATCTCGCAGTACTTC. As protein: CSASPLGSGTSGISQYF.

The chain is built from TRBV11-2 and TRBJ1-1; D ambiguous. The CDR3 covers 15 residues. Germline V gene lookup returns CDR1 SGHAT and CDR2 FQNNGV. V shed 0 bases and J shed 1 base, with 9 bases lying between them. The CDR3 here is CASSLDPGTNTEAFF. The CDR3, as DNA: TGTGCCAGCAGCTTAGATCCGGGAACGAACACTGAAGCTTTCTTT.

On this clonotype: One junction end disagrees with the germline gene, perhaps due to a read error. The chain is built from TRBV15 and TRBJ2-7; D call uncertain. Germline CDR1 reads LNHNV; CDR2 reads YYDKDF (reference sequence). This CDR3 comprises 13 residues. The CDR3 is CATSRDSNYEQYF. CDR3 bases: TGTGCCACCAGCAGAGACTCGAACTACGAACAGTACTTC.

This clonotype was seen a handful of times. This rearrangement joins TRBV6-2 or TRBV6-3 to TRBJ1-5; D perhaps matches TRBD1 (6 bases). Germline-derived CDR1 and CDR2 are MNHEY and SVGEGT. Trimming took 0 bases from V and 7 from J, leaving 13 bases between them. This CDR3 spans 15 amino acids. This CDR3 reads CASSYSRGAGQPQHF. For the CDR3, the DNA is TGTGCCAGCAGTTACTCAAGGGGGGCAGGACAGCCCCAGCATTTT.

The CDR3 is CASSQEPGGTYNEQFF. The CDR3 bases are TGTGCCAGCAGCCAAGAACCGGGGGGCACGTACAATGAGCAGTTCTTC. V is TRBV4-2 and J is TRBJ2-1; possibly TRBD2 for D (7 bases). This CDR3 has 16 amino acids. V gave up 0 bases and J gave up 4 bases, with 13 bases separating them. CDR1 and CDR2 from the germline V gene are LGHNA and YNFKEQ.

DNA for the CDR3: TGTGCCAGCAAGGACGGCGGTAACACTGAAGCTTTCTTT. It codes for CASKDGGNTEAFF. This chain joins TRBV2 and TRBJ1-1; D gene uncertain. CDR1 and CDR2 from the germline V gene are SNHLY and FYNNEI. This CDR3 contains 13 residues. Trimming took off 7 bases at V and 2 bases at J, with 11 bases between the two ends.

The genes are TRBV23-1 and TRBJ2-5; TRBD2 might be the D (6 bases). TRBV23-1 is an open reading frame, and its role is uncertain. This CDR3 is 17 amino acids long. V lost 0 bases, J lost 1 base, and 15 bases lay in between. In DNA, the CDR3 is TGCGCCAGCAGTCAATCGATAATAGCGGACTCCCAAGAGACCCAGTACTTC. Encoded protein: CASSQSIIADSQETQYF.

The chain has TRBV7-9 and TRBJ2-1; D could derive from TRBD1 or TRBD2 (5 bases each). The CDR3 runs 15 residues. Trimming cost V 0 bases and J 12 bases, with 18 bases left between them. Germline CDR1 is SEHNR and CDR2 is FQNEAQ (reference sequence). The CDR3 here is CASSLATLGGLGQFF. Written as DNA, the CDR3 is TGTGCCAGCAGCTTAGCCACCCTTGGGGGTTTGGGGCAGTTCTTC.

The CDR3 DNA reads TGTGCCTGGAGTGTACAGGGGCTAGCGGGATTCGCCTACGAGCAGTACTTC. Its translation is CAWSVQGLAGFAYEQYF. The rearrangement uses TRBV30 and TRBJ2-7, with 9 nucleotides matching TRBD2. The CDR3 length is 17 residues. V was clipped by 0 bases and J by 2 bases; unmatched bases: 11. Germline V CDR1 and CDR2: GTSNPN, SVGIG (reference sequence).

This clonotype was seen more than once but under ten times. This chain links TRBV12-3 or TRBV12-4 with TRBJ2-1; 8 bases agree with TRBD2. V shed 0 bases and J 0 bases; nucleotides not matched to a gene: 7. The CDR3 sequence is 18 residues long. The CDR3 loop is CASSLASGAYNSYNEQFF. The DNA of the CDR3 is TGTGCCAGCAGTTTAGCTAGCGGGGCCTATAACTCCTACAATGAGCAGTTCTTC.

The chain joins TRBV29-1 to TRBJ2-1; D unresolved. The CDR3 loop spans 12 amino acids. Germline V gene data show CDR1 as SQVTM and CDR2 as ANQGSEA. V lost 1 base and J lost 6, with 7 bases in between. The CDR3 DNA follows: TGCAGCGTTGAAGTGGCTACCAATGAGCAGTTCTTC. As protein: CSVEVATNEQFF.

The chain employs TRBV20-1 and TRBJ2-7; 13 positions agree with TRBD2. CDR1 is DFQATT and CDR2 is SNEGSKA in the germline V gene (reference sequence). The CDR3 is made up of 14 amino acids. V shed 5 bases and J 3 bases; nucleotides not matched to a gene: 4. The CDR3 loop reads CSARGLAGVYEQYF. The DNA for the CDR3 is TGCAGTGCTCGCGGACTAGCGGGAGTCTACGAGCAGTACTTC.

The V call is TRBV7-9, the J call TRBJ2-5; D remains ambiguous. The V end lost 5 bases, the J end lost 5 bases, and 15 bases lay between the germline ends. This CDR3 comprises 14 residues. Per the germline V gene, CDR1 is SEHNR and CDR2 is FQNEAQ (reference sequence). CDR3 amino acids: CASSDRKLPETQYF. Written as DNA, the CDR3 is TGTGCCAGCAGCGACCGGAAACTCCCGGAGACCCAGTACTTC.

The chain employs TRBV7-6 and TRBJ2-1; tentatively, D is TRBD1 (6 bases). The ends were cut back, 0 bases at V and 8 bases at J, with 11 bases in the middle. The CDR3 totals 14 residues. Looked up from germline, CDR1 is SGHVS and CDR2 is FNYEAQ. CDR3 protein: CASSLAIRGDEQFF. The CDR3 bases are TGTGCCAGCAGCTTAGCGATCAGGGGCGATGAGCAGTTCTTC. Full variable domain (missing parts from reference TRBV7-6 and TRBJ2-1): GAGVSQSPRYKVTKRGQDVALRCDPISGHVSLYWYRQALGQGPEFLTYFNYEAQQDKSGLPNDRFSAERPEGSISTLTIQRTEQRDSAMYRCASSLAIRGDEQFFGPGTRLTVL.

This rearrangement joins TRBV13 to TRBJ1-2; D may be TRBD1 (5 bases). The V end lost 5 bases, the J end lost 4 bases, and 11 bases lay between the germline ends. The CDR3 extends over 13 amino acids. Germline assignment: CDR1 PRHDT and CDR2 FYEKMQ (reference sequence). The CDR3 loop reads CASSQGNAYGYTF. The CDR3, as DNA: TGTGCCAGCAGCCAGGGTAACGCCTATGGCTACACCTTC.

V and J are TRBV11-1 and TRBJ2-1; no clear D gene. CDR3 length equals 13 residues. Germline CDR1 and CDR2: SGHAT and FQDESV (reference sequence). Trimming left V 4 bases short and J 6 bases short, with 10 bases between. The CDR3 DNA is TGTGCCAGCAGCTCCCCTTACATCAATGAGCAGTTCTTC. This encodes CASSSPYINEQFF.

This sequence joins TRBV29-1 and TRBJ2-1; D is ambiguous. CDR1 and CDR2 (germline): SQVTM, ANQGSEA. V lost 4 bases and J lost 6, with 7 bases in between. This CDR3 is built from 11 residues. CDR3 nucleotide sequence: TGCAGCGTTGTTCTGATCAATGAGCAGTTCTTC. Translation gives CSVVLINEQFF.

This chain connects TRBV11-3 to TRBJ2-1; TRBD1 agrees at 10 bases. Germline V gene sequence: CDR1 SGHNT, CDR2 YENEEA. The CDR3 runs to 16 residues. The trim removed 3 bases at V and 4 bases at J, leaving 6 bases unmatched. The CDR3: CASSFETGGLYNEQFF. The CDR3 DNA is TGTGCCAGCAGCTTTGAGACAGGGGGCCTGTACAATGAGCAGTTCTTC.

To note about this clonotype: Sequence at one end of the junction differs from germline and may be a read error. J is TRBJ2-2 and V is TRBV7-7; D call uncertain. CDR1 and CDR2 from the germline V gene are SSHAT and FNYEAQ (reference sequence). This CDR3 contains 13 residues. DNA of the CDR3: TGTGCTAGCAGCTCGGGCATCCTCGGGGAGCTGTTTTTT. It codes for CASSSGILGELFF. Drawing the rest from reference TRBV7-7 and TRBJ2-2, the complete variable domain is GAGVSQSPRYKVTKRGQDVTLRCDPISSHATLYWYQQALGQGPEFLTYFNYEAQPDKSGLPSDRFSAERPEGSISTLTIQRTEQRDSAMYRCASSSGILGELFFGEGSRLTVL.

This chain links TRBV5-1 with TRBJ2-2; tentatively, D is TRBD2 (6 bases). CDR1 is SGHRS and CDR2 is YFSETQ in the germline V gene. The V end lost 4 bases, the J end lost 1 base, and 11 bases lay between the germline ends. The CDR3 contains 15 residues. CDR3 amino acids: CASSRYSGNTGELFF. CDR3 coding DNA: TGCGCCAGCAGCCGTTATAGCGGGAACACCGGGGAGCTGTTTTTT.